A selection of T cell receptor beta chains follows, all from one sample in a study of T cell responses to AZD1222 COVID-19 vaccine. This table comes from immunoSEQ multiplex PCR, and its TCRdb copy is limited to in-frame clones, with some not included. The sample holds about 150,000 clones, more than 85% seen once. Material: peripheral blood, obtained 28 days after the second AZD1222 dose. The receptors were sampled from an adult who received the AZD1222 COVID-19 vaccine. The CDR3 runs from the conserved cysteine through the conserved F or W. The order of the fields is clone size, V gene, D gene, J gene, CDR3 protein, CDR3 DNA. D genes are given only for firm matches. Rows may omit the clone size; those that give it use once, few, many or a size class.

once,TRBV28,TRBD1,TRBJ1-1,CASSPGTVTEAFF,TGTGCCAGCAGTCCAGGGACAGTCACTGAAGCTTTCTTT
once,TRBV4-2,TRBD2,TRBJ2-3,CASSQGLAVGDTQYF,TGTGCCAGCAGCCAAGGGCTAGCGGTGGGAGATACGCAGTATTTT
.,TRBV5-1,.,TRBJ1-5,CASSLGGQQPQHF,TGCGCCAGCAGCTTGGGAGGGCAACAGCCCCAGCATTTT
.,TRBV27,.,TRBJ1-1,CASSSAWVAEAFF,TGTGCCAGCAGTTCCGCCTGGGTGGCTGAAGCTTTCTTT
.,TRBV19,TRBD1,TRBJ1-4,CASNTDRGREKLFF,TGTGCCAGTAACACGGACAGGGGACGAGAAAAACTGTTTTTT
.,TRBV6-2/TRBV6-3,TRBD2,TRBJ2-3,CASSYSLAGASTDTQYF,TGTGCCAGCAGTTACTCACTAGCGGGTGCTAGCACAGATACGCAGTATTTT
few,TRBV19,TRBD1,TRBJ1-2,CASSIGQVWGYTF,TGTGCCAGTAGTATCGGACAGGTCTGGGGCTACACCTTC
.,TRBV6-5,TRBD2,TRBJ2-3,CASSYALAGSTDTQYF,TGTGCCAGCAGTTACGCACTAGCGGGGAGCACAGATACGCAGTATTTT
.,TRBV18,TRBD1,TRBJ2-5,CASSPRQGRETQYF,TGTGCCAGCTCACCTAGACAGGGTCGGGAGACCCAGTACTTC
once,TRBV11-3,.,TRBJ2-5,CASSLRGQETQYF,TGTGCCAGCAGCTTGCGGGGACAAGAGACCCAGTACTTC
.,TRBV6-4,.,TRBJ2-1,CALRDLSSYNEQFF,TGTGCCCTCCGGGACTTAAGCTCCTACAATGAGCAGTTCTTC
.,TRBV18,.,TRBJ2-5,CASSPLLGTGKETQYF,TGTGCCAGCTCCCCTTTACTGGGCACAGGCAAAGAGACCCAGTACTTC
.,TRBV7-9,TRBD1,TRBJ2-1,CATWDRANEQFF,TGTGCCACCTGGGACAGGGCCAATGAGCAGTTCTTC
.,TRBV2,TRBD1,TRBJ2-5,CASSITTGGETQYF,TGTGCCAGCAGTATTACAACAGGGGGGGAGACCCAGTACTTC
.,TRBV30,.,TRBJ2-2,CAWRDSGTNKLFF,TGTGCCTGGCGAGACTCCGGGACAAATAAGCTGTTTTTT
few,TRBV5-4,.,TRBJ1-1,CASSLQGVNTEAFF,TGTGCCAGCAGCTTGCAGGGAGTGAACACTGAAGCTTTCTTT